This T cell receptor (beta chain) comes out of a study of blood T cells in healthy people across ages. A remark on this clonotype: Its target is not known.

Study conclusions and caveats: Estimates drawn from one million T cells were deemed to understate diversity.

The CDR3 covers 14 residues. V was trimmed by 6 bases and J by 7 bases, leaving 19 bases between them. In germline, CDR1 is MNHEY, CDR2 SVGAGI. Combining a sample-barcoded 5' primer with a J-beta primer mix, a second PCR ran for roughly 7 to 11 cycles. TCRdb processed the 5' RACE reads anew with MiXCR; each CDR3 protein has one entry. The table records roughly 1,700,000 distinct CDR3 sequences, about 28% of them present only once. The source of this sequence is a woman in her thirties in good health. The source material was blood. This chain joins TRBV6-5 and TRBJ2-7, with no clear D. The CDR3 region is CASRYVAVFGEQYF. CDR3 nucleotide sequence: TGTGCCAGCAGGTACGTGGCGGTCTTTGGAGAGCAGTACTTC.